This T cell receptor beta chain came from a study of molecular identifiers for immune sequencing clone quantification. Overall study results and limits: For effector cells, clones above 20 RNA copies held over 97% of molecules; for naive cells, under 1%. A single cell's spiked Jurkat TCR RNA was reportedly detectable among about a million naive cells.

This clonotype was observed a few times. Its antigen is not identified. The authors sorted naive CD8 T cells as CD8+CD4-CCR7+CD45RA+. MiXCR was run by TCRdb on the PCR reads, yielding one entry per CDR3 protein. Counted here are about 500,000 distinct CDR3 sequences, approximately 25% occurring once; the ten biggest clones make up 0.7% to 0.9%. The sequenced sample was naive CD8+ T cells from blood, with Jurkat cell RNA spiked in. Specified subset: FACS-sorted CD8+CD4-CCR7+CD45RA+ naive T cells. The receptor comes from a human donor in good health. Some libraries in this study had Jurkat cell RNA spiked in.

The CDR3 loop reads CASSSGQGIETQYF. In nucleotides, the CDR3 is TGTGCCAGCAGCTCGGGACAGGGTATAGAGACCCAGTACTTC. The genes are TRBV7-9 and TRBJ2-5; 9 positions match TRBD1. Losses at the gene ends were 4 bases for V and 4 bases for J; bases not matched to a gene: 4. Germline values: CDR1 SEHNR, CDR2 FQNEAQ (reference sequence). The CDR3 length is 14 residues.